A single sample gave rise to the 18 T cell receptor beta chains below, sequenced in a study of radiotherapy plus CTLA-4 blockade in lung cancer. The data were produced by immunoSEQ multiplex PCR, yet TCRdb's version contains in-frame clones alone and is incomplete. The sample records roughly 92,000 clones, around 86% being singletons. The sequenced sample was peripheral blood, obtained from a patient treated with radiotherapy plus ipilimumab. These receptor sequences come from a human donor with non-small cell lung cancer who had a partial response to radiotherapy plus ipilimumab.

V is TRBV11-3 and J is TRBJ2-1, with 8 bases identical to TRBD2. CDR1 SGHNT and CDR2 YENEEA come from the germline V gene. Unmatched junction bases numbered 9, after V lost 5 bases and J lost 9 bases. The CDR3 is made up of 14 amino acids. In DNA, the CDR3 is TGTGCCAGCAGCCAAAGCGGGAGTTTGGGTGAGCAGTTCTTC. Its protein is CASSQSGSLGEQFF.

The rearrangement joins TRBV19 to TRBJ2-7; D possibly corresponds to TRBD1 (6 bases). The CDR3 consists of 13 residues. V was cut by 9 bases and J by 3 bases, with 15 bases left in between. The germline gives CDR1 LNHDA, CDR2 SQIVND (reference sequence). The CDR3 sequence: CASQGQLYYEQYF. CDR3 in DNA: TGTGCCAGCCAAGGACAGCTTTACTACGAGCAGTACTTC. Looking up the rest from reference TRBV19 and TRBJ2-7 gives the full variable domain: DGGITQSPKYLFRKEGQNVTLSCEQNLNHDAMYWYRQDPGQGLRLIYYSQIVNDFQKGDIAEGYSVSREKKESFPLTVTSAQKNPTAFYLCASQGQLYYEQYFGPGTRLTVT.

DNA for the CDR3: TGCGCCAGCAGCCAAGAAACTCGAGCTGGGCCCCAGCATTTT. This sequence encodes CASSQETRAGPQHF. V usage is TRBV4-3 and J usage is TRBJ1-5; D gene ambiguous. The V end was cut by 0 bases, the J end by 9 bases, with 12 bases between. Germline assignment: CDR1 LGHNA and CDR2 YSLEER. There are 14 residues in the CDR3.

This rearrangement joins TRBV28 to TRBJ2-1; D gene ambiguous. V lost 5 bases and J 2 bases, leaving 16 bases between the germline ends. The CDR3 is made up of 16 amino acids. The germline gives CDR1 MDHEN, CDR2 SYDVKM. CDR3 in amino acids: CASSPPPQATYNEQFF. Written as DNA, the CDR3 is TGTGCCAGCAGTCCCCCACCCCAAGCGACCTACAATGAGCAGTTCTTC. The entire variable domain, with the rest obtained from reference TRBV28 and TRBJ2-1, is as follows: DVKVTQSSRYLVKRTGEKVFLECVQDMDHENMFWYRQDPGLGLRLIYFSYDVKMKEKGDIPEGYSVSREKKERFSLILESASTNQTSMYLCASSPPPQATYNEQFFGPGTRLTVL.

The V gene is TRBV2, the J gene TRBJ2-7; TRBD1 agrees at 7 bases. Losses at the gene ends were 7 bases for V and 1 base for J; bases not matched to a gene: 4. Germline CDR1 SNHLY, CDR2 FYNNEI. The CDR3 loop spans 13 amino acids. CDR3 DNA sequence: TGTGCCAGCACCGCGACAGGGTCCTACGAGCAGTACTTC. It translates to CASTATGSYEQYF.

This chain joins TRBV27 and TRBJ2-3, with 10 bases identical to TRBD2. V dropped 6 bases and J dropped 1; count of bases not matched to a gene: 10. The V gene's germline CDR1 is MNHEY and CDR2 SMNVEV (reference sequence). The CDR3 length is 17 residues. The DNA for the CDR3 is TGTGCCAGCAGAGGGCTAGCGGGAGTCGAGGGCACAGATACGCAGTATTTT. Protein product: CASRGLAGVEGTDTQYF.

J is TRBJ1-1 and V is TRBV14; D remains unclear. The CDR3 spans 15 residues. The V gene's germline CDR1 is SGHDN and CDR2 FVKESK. The V and J ends lost 1 base and 0 bases respectively, with 9 bases between them. CDR3 sequence: CASSQVGRVNTEAFF. CDR3 coding DNA: TGTGCCAGCAGCCAAGTCGGTAGAGTGAACACTGAAGCTTTCTTT.

This chain connects TRBV6-1 to TRBJ2-7, with 8 nucleotides matching TRBD2. The CDR3 runs 15 residues. CDR1 is MNHNS, CDR2 SASEGT, per germline. V trimming: 8 bases; J trimming: 0 bases; junction bases outside the gene matches: 9. The DNA for the CDR3 is TGTGCCAGCGACTCACCGGGACTAGGCTCCTACGAGCAGTACTTC. Its translation is CASDSPGLGSYEQYF.

The chain has TRBV5-1 and TRBJ2-3; the D gene is possibly TRBD1 (6 bases). Germline assignment: CDR1 SGHRS and CDR2 YFSETQ. The CDR3 loop spans 19 amino acids. V gave up 0 bases and J gave up 2 bases, with 22 bases separating them. CDR3: CASSLGGTTGSMNTDTQYF. The CDR3 nucleotides read TGCGCCAGCAGCTTGGGGGGGACAACCGGAAGCATGAACACAGATACGCAGTATTTT.

V gene TRBV19 combines with J gene TRBJ2-1, with 8 bases that match TRBD2. V lost 5 bases and J lost 5; bases outside the gene matches: 11. The CDR3 extends over 16 amino acids. Germline values: CDR1 LNHDA, CDR2 SQIVND (reference sequence). The CDR3 bases are TGTGCCAGTAGTGGACGAAGGCGGGAGGCCCACAATGAGCAGTTCTTC. Its protein product is CASSGRRREAHNEQFF.

The V call is TRBV5-4, the J call TRBJ2-1; weak D call: TRBD2 (7 bases). CDR3 length equals 17 residues. The germline V gene encodes CDR1 SGHNT and CDR2 YYREEE (reference sequence). Deletions cut 2 bases from V and 3 bases from J, with 18 bases between. The CDR3 DNA reads as TGTGCCAGCAGCTTTATCCCCGGCGGGGGCATCTACAATGAGCAGTTCTTC. Residues: CASSFIPGGGIYNEQFF.

The V and J genes are TRBV6-1 and TRBJ1-5; TRBD1 matches at 7 bases. CDR1 is MNHNS, CDR2 SASEGT, per germline. CDR3 length: 13 residues. Trimming took 10 bases from V and 3 from J; bases not matched to a gene: 6. CDR3 protein: CATRTGDNQPQHF. In DNA form, the CDR3 reads TGTGCCACACGGACAGGTGACAATCAGCCCCAGCATTTT.

J is TRBJ1-4 and V is TRBV18, with 7 bases fitting TRBD1. Germline lookup yields CDR1 KGHSH and CDR2 LQKENI. The J segment lost 0 bases and the V segment lost 5 bases, leaving 6 bases of the junction unmatched. This CDR3 comprises 16 residues. Here the CDR3 reads CASSRQGRATNEKLFF. In DNA, the CDR3 is TGTGCCAGCTCAAGACAGGGCCGGGCAACTAATGAAAAACTGTTTTTT.

This clone turned up a few times. CDR3 sequence (DNA): TGTGCCAGCAGTGAAGGCAGGGGTAATCAGCCCCAGCATTTT. Encoded protein: CASSEGRGNQPQHF. The rearrangement joins TRBV2 to TRBJ1-5; D perhaps matches TRBD1 (6 bases). CDR3 length equals 14 residues. V gave up 1 base and J gave up 4 bases, with 8 bases separating them. Germline values: CDR1 SNHLY, CDR2 FYNNEI.

The CDR3 loop reads CASSQLTVANTGELFF. CDR3 sequence (DNA): TGCGCCAGCAGCCAACTGACAGTTGCGAACACCGGGGAGCTGTTTTTT. The rearrangement uses TRBV4-1 and TRBJ2-2; possibly TRBD1 for D (5 bases). Germline CDR1 reads MGHRA; CDR2 reads YSYEKL. This CDR3 spans 16 amino acids. Trimming took off 2 bases at V and 0 bases at J, with 10 bases between the two ends.

The J gene is TRBJ1-3, the V gene TRBV5-1; perhaps TRBD1 as D (5 bases). V shed 0 bases and J shed 8 bases, with 18 bases lying between them. In germline, CDR1 is SGHRS, CDR2 YFSETQ. The CDR3 is 16 residues long. This chain's CDR3 is CASSLAVGGSADTIYF. Written as DNA, the CDR3 is TGCGCCAGCAGCTTGGCCGTGGGGGGTTCGGCGGACACCATATATTTT.

The chain combines TRBV5-8 with TRBJ1-2; D not certain. The CDR3 length is 16 residues. The germline gives CDR1 SGHTS, CDR2 YDEGEE. Trimming took off 4 bases at V and 5 bases at J, with 21 bases between the two ends. The CDR3 DNA follows: TGTGCCAGCAGCCCACGGACTGAGACTTTCATGTATGGCTACACCTTC. Its translation: CASSPRTETFMYGYTF.

This chain links TRBV6-6 with TRBJ1-2; 10 bases are shared with TRBD1. With V trimmed by 5 bases and J by 7 bases, 10 bases remained unmatched. This CDR3 is built from 15 residues. Germline V gene lookup returns CDR1 MNHNY and CDR2 SVGAGI (reference sequence). Here the CDR3 DNA reads TGTGCCAGCAGTACGACGGACAGGGGGATCTCTGGCTACACCTTC. Translation: CASSTTDRGISGYTF.